The 7 T cell receptor beta chains in this list originate from one sample, sequenced in a study of CD8+ T cells in alopecia areata. The sequencing template was cDNA reverse transcribed from extracted RNA. The repertoire was sequenced with immunoSEQ multiplex PCR; TCRdb's copy has only in-frame clones and lacks some. The profile shows some 180,000 clones, roughly 65% of them singletons. Source: CD4+ T cells sorted from blood, taken at week 0. The receptors were sampled from a human donor with alopecia areata.

The chain links TRBV18 to TRBJ2-2; 7 positions agree with TRBD1. CDR1 is KGHSH, CDR2 LQKENI, per germline. CDR3 length equals 16 residues. Trimming took 3 bases from V and 2 from J; bases not matched to a gene: 6. CDR3 sequence reads: CASSPPGTANTGELFF. CDR3 coding DNA: TGTGCCAGCTCACCTCCCGGGACAGCAAACACCGGGGAGCTGTTTTTT.

The chain has TRBV4-3 and TRBJ1-2; no clear D gene. Germline V gene data show CDR1 as LGHNA and CDR2 as YSLEER. The V gene lost 5 bases and the J gene lost 4 bases, with 23 bases spanning the gap. The CDR3 runs 17 residues. CDR3 coding DNA: TGCGCCAGCAGCTCCAATACCGACGGACCGAAAGGCTATGGCTACACCTTC. It yields the protein CASSSNTDGPKGYGYTF.

This rearrangement joins TRBV2 to TRBJ2-5; D uncertain. CDR1 and CDR2 from the germline V gene are SNHLY and FYNNEI. V gave up 5 bases and J gave up 1 base, with 2 bases separating them. CDR3 size: 11 residues. For the CDR3, the DNA is TGTGCCAGCAGTACCCAAGAGACCCAGTACTTC. Amino acids: CASSTQETQYF. The full variable domain, rest sourced from reference TRBV2 and TRBJ2-5, is EPEVTQTPSHQVTQMGQEVILRCVPISNHLYFYWYRQILGQKVEFLVSFYNNEISEKSEIFDDQFSVERPDGSNFTLKIRSTKLEDSAMYFCASSTQETQYFGPGTRLLVL.

This rearrangement joins TRBV5-1 to TRBJ2-2; TRBD1 agrees at 8 bases. Trimming took 3 bases from V and 5 from J; bases not matched to a gene: 6. The V gene's germline CDR1 is SGHRS and CDR2 YFSETQ. The CDR3 contains 15 residues. The CDR3 nucleotides read TGCGCCAGCAGCTACGGGACAGGTCATACCGGGGAGCTGTTTTTT. It translates to CASSYGTGHTGELFF.

The chain is built from TRBV9 and TRBJ1-6; tentative D call: TRBD1 (5 bases). Germline values: CDR1 SGDLS, CDR2 YYNGEE. Trimming left V 4 bases short and J 7 bases short, with 9 bases between. The CDR3 is 13 amino acids. The CDR3 DNA reads TGTGCCAGCAGCCCACGGGGGAATTCACCCCTCCACTTT. As protein: CASSPRGNSPLHF.

The genes are TRBV30 and TRBJ1-2, with 10 bases aligning to TRBD1. J lost 8 bases, V lost 5 bases, and 2 bases had no gene match. This CDR3 contains 11 residues. Looked up from germline, CDR1 is GTSNPN and CDR2 is SVGIG (reference sequence). The CDR3 protein is CAWGTGAGYTF. The CDR3 DNA reads TGTGCCTGGGGGACAGGGGCGGGCTACACCTTC. The variable domain in full, completed from reference TRBV30 and TRBJ1-2, reads SQTIHQWPATLVQPVGSPLSLECTVEGTSNPNLYWYRQAAGRGLQLLFYSVGIGQISSEVPQNLSASRPQDRQFILSSKKLLLSDSGFYLCAWGTGAGYTFGSGTRLTVV.

This clone was detected only a few times. The V gene is TRBV11-2, the J gene TRBJ1-1, with D unresolved. The CDR3 extends over 14 amino acids. Deletions cut 1 base from V and 2 bases from J, with 8 bases between. Germline-derived CDR1 and CDR2 are SGHAT and FQNNGV. The CDR3 DNA sequence: TGTGCCAGCAGCTTAGGAGGGATTAACACTGAAGCTTTCTTT. This gives the protein CASSLGGINTEAFF.